This T cell receptor (beta chain) was profiled in a study of identifying expanded T cells in peripheral blood. Germline CDR1 and CDR2: SGHVS and FQNEAQ. V lost 3 bases, J lost 4 bases, and 8 bases lay in between. The CDR3 is 13 amino acids. No infections or other immune events were documented during collection. General observations from the study: Over approximately two and four weeks, about 15 and 19 clones changed, versus around 1.3 between replicates. Across healthy donors, higher total template counts meant significantly greater roughly two-week count variance.

Libraries were prepared by immunoSEQ multiplex PCR; TCRdb keeps only in-frame clonotypes and omits some of them. This table has over 45,000 clones, around 83% appearing once. This clone was detected a few times. The antigen is unknown. Sequenced input: blood. The chain links TRBV7-8 to TRBJ2-3; D remains ambiguous. The receptor was derived from a person aged 18-70 years in good health. This chain's CDR3 is CASSLDVADTQYF. The CDR3 DNA reads as TGTGCCAGCAGCTTGGACGTCGCAGATACGCAGTATTTT.